These 4 T cell receptor beta chains came from one sample sequenced in a study of blood T cell repertoires in COVID-19. Sequenced by immunoSEQ multiplex PCR; TCRdb stores in-frame clones only, minus some. The sample lists some 300,000 clones, nearly 90% occurring once. Material: peripheral blood. These receptors originate from a woman aged 40-49 years with COVID-19, enrolled during active disease.

This clone appeared once. The chain links TRBV2 to TRBJ1-4, with D unresolved. The CDR3 runs to 15 residues. The germline V and J ends were trimmed by 6 bases and 5 bases, with 16 bases remaining between them. Looked up from germline, CDR1 is SNHLY and CDR2 is FYNNEI. The CDR3 here is CASRRLGRENEKLFF. Written as DNA, the CDR3 is TGTGCCAGCAGGAGACTTGGGAGGGAAAATGAAAAACTGTTTTTT.

The J gene is TRBJ2-7, the V gene TRBV28, with D possibly matching TRBD2 (5 bases). The CDR3 totals 14 residues. CDR1 and CDR2 (germline): MDHEN, SYDVKM. V was cut by 8 bases and J by 4 bases, with 18 bases left in between. The CDR3 DNA is TGTGCCAGCCATGGGCTTAGACTACCTTACGAGCAGTACTTC. Its translation: CASHGLRLPYEQYF.

A note on this clone: The junction departs from the called germline gene at one end, perhaps through a read error. CDR3 nucleotide sequence: TGTGCCAACAGCTTAGCACAGGCAGCTCAAGAGACCCAGTACTTC. It translates to CANSLAQAAQETQYF. The chain links TRBV11-1 to TRBJ2-5; possible D gene TRBD1, 5 bases. The CDR3 extends over 15 amino acids. CDR1 and CDR2 (germline): SGHAT, FQDESV (reference sequence).

The rearrangement links TRBV27 to TRBJ1-2; D is unresolved. This CDR3 has 13 amino acids. The germline V and J ends were trimmed by 2 bases and 3 bases, with 7 bases remaining between them. Germline CDR1 MNHEY, CDR2 SMNVEV (reference sequence). CDR3 residues: CASSLTGYYGYTF. The CDR3 nucleotides read TGTGCCAGCAGTTTAACCGGGTACTATGGCTACACCTTC.